The entry below describes one T cell receptor (beta chain). Antigen: not known. This record belongs to a study of vaccination and CD4 T cells after COVID-19. The wider study: Convalescent individuals numbered four females and six males, two being Hispanic. Participants, all vaccine recipients, received two doses of either BNT162b2 or mRNA-1273.

Sequencing of cultured CD4+ T cell DNA used the Oncomine TCR Beta short-read assay. TCRdb recomputed calls from the PCR reads with MiXCR, one row per CDR3 protein. The sample consists of about 9,600 distinct CDR3 sequences, over 30% of them appearing once. With 4 bases removed from V and 2 bases from J, the gap between germline ends came to 18 bases. Germline loops: CDR1 MDHEN, CDR2 SYDVKM. The CDR3 runs 17 residues. As to treatment: roughly 10-day PBMC culture with coronavirus spike peptide pools or control peptides (ViraFEST assay). In the ViraFEST assay, peptide-pool expansion preceded TCR sequencing of expanded clonotypes.

Sequences were derived from CD4+ T cells from blood, cultured in vitro, sampled after SARS-CoV-2 vaccination. This TCR was sampled from a human donor who had recovered from COVID-19. The V and J genes are TRBV28 and TRBJ1-5; D unclear. The CDR3 nucleotides read TGTGCCAGCAGTTCCGTTAGCGGGGTCGTTGGCAATCAGCCCCAGCATTTT. The encoded protein is CASSSVSGVVGNQPQHF.